One sample yielded the 25 T cell receptor beta chains listed below, sequenced in a study of CD8 T cells in Susac syndrome. RNA in amounts of about 0.5 to 1 ug was reverse transcribed with random hexamers. Using its own MiXCR run on the immunoSEQ multiplex PCR reads, TCRdb lists one record per CDR3 protein. The data show about 400,000 distinct CDR3 sequences, with around 85% seen just once and about 0.12% held by the top ten. The specimen was CD8+ T cells from PBMCs. The source of these receptors is a human donor with multiple sclerosis.

J is TRBJ2-7 and V is TRBV27, with 9 bases identical to TRBD1. The germline CDR1 and CDR2 sequences are MNHEY and SMNVEV (reference sequence). V lost 6 bases, J lost 6 bases, and 9 bases stayed unmatched. CDR3 length: 14 amino acids. The CDR3 sequence: CASSPGTGITEQYF. CDR3 nucleotides: TGTGCCAGCAGCCCCGGGACAGGGATTACCGAGCAGTACTTC.

The chain is built from TRBV27 and TRBJ2-1; tentative D call: TRBD1 (5 bases). Trimming removed 6 bases at V and 4 bases at J, with 16 bases between. The CDR3 contains 15 residues. Germline values: CDR1 MNHEY, CDR2 SMNVEV (reference sequence). The CDR3 DNA is TGTGCCAGCAGCCATCCGGACATCGGGTACAATGAGCAGTTCTTC. Amino acids: CASSHPDIGYNEQFF.

This sequence joins TRBV30 and TRBJ2-1, with TRBD2 as a possible D gene (5 bases). The CDR3 runs to 14 residues. Trimming removed 2 bases at V and 6 bases at J, with 14 bases between. Germline V gene lookup returns CDR1 GTSNPN and CDR2 SVGIG (reference sequence). CDR3 sequence (DNA): TGTGCCTGGAGTTTAGGACTGAAGGGCAATGAGCAGTTCTTC. As protein: CAWSLGLKGNEQFF.

The CDR3 is CASSQGPGGGGYTF. The CDR3 coding sequence is TGTGCCAGCAGCCAAGGGCCGGGCGGTGGTGGCTACACCTTC. The chain recombines TRBV14 with TRBJ1-2; D gene unclear. This CDR3 is built from 14 residues. The V end lost 1 base, the J end lost 7 bases, and 13 bases lay between the germline ends. CDR1 is SGHDN and CDR2 is FVKESK in the germline V gene.

The rearrangement joins TRBV27 to TRBJ1-1, with D uncertain. Trimming shortened V by 3 bases and J by 5 bases, and 10 bases separated the two germline ends. The germline gives CDR1 MNHEY, CDR2 SMNVEV (reference sequence). The CDR3 length is 13 residues. The CDR3 DNA follows: TGTGCCAGCAGTTTTGGGGTACGTACTGAAGCTTTCTTT. Its protein is CASSFGVRTEAFF.

The chain joins TRBV27 to TRBJ1-1; TRBD1 is a possible D gene (6 bases). This CDR3 is 17 amino acids long. The V gene lost 0 bases and the J gene lost 5 bases, with 19 bases spanning the gap. Germline V gene sequence: CDR1 MNHEY, CDR2 SMNVEV (reference sequence). CDR3 coding DNA: TGTGCCAGCAGTTTATCAGCTACAGGGAGGGTCAGTACTGAAGCTTTCTTT. Translation: CASSLSATGRVSTEAFF.

This chain links TRBV7-8 with TRBJ1-2, with TRBD1 as a possible D gene (5 bases). The germline V gene encodes CDR1 SGHVS and CDR2 FQNEAQ. With 1 base removed from V and 8 bases from J, the gap between germline ends came to 14 bases. CDR3 length: 14 residues. CDR3 region: CASSLVETDGGYTF. CDR3 DNA sequence: TGTGCCAGCAGCTTAGTTGAGACAGATGGCGGCTACACCTTC.

V gene TRBV20-1 combines with J gene TRBJ1-1, with TRBD1 matching over 7 bases. Trimming removed 8 bases from V and 6 bases from J; junction bases left unmatched: 15. CDR1 is DFQATT and CDR2 is SNEGSKA in the germline V gene (reference sequence). The CDR3 has 14 residues. In DNA, the CDR3 is TGCAGTCCCCCAGCTGACAGGGTCTCTCCTGAAGCTTTCTTT. The encoded protein is CSPPADRVSPEAFF.

This CDR3 is CASSSGQEQFF. CDR3 in DNA: TGTGCCAGCAGTTCAGGACAGGAGCAGTTCTTC. The V call is TRBV27, the J call TRBJ2-1; the D gene is possibly TRBD1 (6 bases). Trimming removed 4 bases from V and 10 bases from J, with 8 bases in between. Germline-derived CDR1 and CDR2 are MNHEY and SMNVEV (reference sequence). The CDR3 is 11 residues long.

The chain is built from TRBV6-4 and TRBJ1-5; D is ambiguous. Germline CDR1 and CDR2: MRHNA and SNTAGT. The CDR3 spans 15 residues. Trimming cost V 0 bases and J 0 bases, with 6 bases left between them. For the CDR3, the DNA is TGTGCCAGCAGTGACTCGCCCGGTAGCAATCAGCCCCAGCATTTT. This codes for CASSDSPGSNQPQHF.

The chain is built from TRBV7-9 and TRBJ1-4; D gene uncertain. Germline V gene lookup returns CDR1 SEHNR and CDR2 FQNEAQ (reference sequence). Between the trimmed V and J ends, which lost 1 base and 8 bases, there was a span of 14 bases. The CDR3 extends over 15 amino acids. This CDR3 reads CASSLDLLEGEKLFF. CDR3 bases: TGTGCCAGCAGCTTAGACCTCCTAGAGGGCGAAAAACTGTTTTTT.

The chain links TRBV5-5 to TRBJ2-1; tentative D call: TRBD2 (5 bases). Trimming left V 4 bases short and J 3 bases short, with 14 bases between. The CDR3 has 15 amino acids. Germline V lookup: CDR1 SGHKS, CDR2 YYEKEE (reference sequence). DNA of the CDR3: TGTGCCAGCAGCCGAACACCCGAGGGCTACAATGAGCAGTTCTTC. This codes for CASSRTPEGYNEQFF.

The chain carries TRBV4-1 and TRBJ1-5; D gene unclear. The ends were cut back, 1 base at V and 1 base at J, with 11 bases in the middle. From germline, CDR1 is MGHRA and CDR2 YSYEKL. This CDR3 has 16 residues. CDR3 residues: CASSQVLGSSNQPQHF. In nucleotides, the CDR3 is TGCGCCAGCAGCCAAGTTTTGGGATCCAGCAATCAGCCCCAGCATTTT.

This chain joins TRBV6-2 or TRBV6-3 and TRBJ1-1; D remains ambiguous. This CDR3 comprises 12 residues. Trimming cost V 2 bases and J 6 bases, with 7 bases left between them. CDR1 is MNHEY, CDR2 SVGEGT, per germline. As DNA, the CDR3 is TGTGCCAGCAGTTACCCTCCCGCTGAAGCTTTCTTT. It translates to CASSYPPAEAFF.

This clonotype has only one observation. The chain employs TRBV7-2 and TRBJ1-1; D is undetermined. Trimming pared 1 base from V and 3 bases from J, leaving 12 bases between. The CDR3 consists of 15 residues. The germline V gene encodes CDR1 SGHTA and CDR2 FQGNSA. CDR3 sequence reads: CASSLVLRADTEAFF. In nucleotides, the CDR3 is TGTGCCAGCAGCTTAGTTCTAAGGGCGGACACTGAAGCTTTCTTT.

The chain joins TRBV29-1 to TRBJ2-7, with D tentatively TRBD1 or TRBD2 (7 bases each). This CDR3 has 12 amino acids. Per germline, CDR1 SQVTM and CDR2 ANQGSEA. Between the trimmed V and J ends, which lost 6 bases and 6 bases, there was a span of 15 bases. The CDR3 DNA follows: TGCAGCGTCGTGGGCAGGGGGGGCGAGCAGTACTTC. Residues: CSVVGRGGEQYF.

This clonotype turned up a few times. The chain uses TRBV30 and TRBJ1-1; no definite D call. Germline CDR1 is GTSNPN and CDR2 is SVGIG (reference sequence). The CDR3 loop spans 13 amino acids. V was pared by 4 bases and J by 0 bases, with 9 bases between. CDR3 sequence: CAWTGGVNTEAFF. CDR3 nucleotides: TGTGCCTGGACTGGCGGAGTGAACACTGAAGCTTTCTTT.

The V and J genes are TRBV7-9 and TRBJ2-3, with 8 bases identical to TRBD2. In germline, CDR1 is SEHNR, CDR2 FQNEAQ (reference sequence). The V and J ends lost 8 bases and 5 bases, in that order; junction bases with no gene match: 6. This CDR3 comprises 13 residues. CDR3 sequence reads: CASDGGVEDTQYF. The CDR3 region has the DNA TGTGCCAGCGACGGGGGGGTAGAAGATACGCAGTATTTT.

The chain carries TRBV27 and TRBJ1-6; 9 bases are a match to TRBD1. CDR3 length: 17 amino acids. With 0 bases clipped from V and 10 bases from J, the junction kept 10 bases outside the gene matches. CDR1 and CDR2 (germline): MNHEY, SMNVEV (reference sequence). This CDR3 reads CASSLSGQGETGSPLHF. CDR3 nucleotide sequence: TGTGCCAGCAGTTTATCGGGACAGGGTGAAACGGGGTCACCCCTCCACTTT.

This sequence joins TRBV5-1 and TRBJ2-5, with 7 nucleotides matching TRBD1. This CDR3 has 14 residues. CDR1 SGHRS and CDR2 YFSETQ come from the germline V gene. V lost 4 bases and J lost 5; bases outside the gene matches: 8. CDR3 in amino acids: CASSPDREWETQYF. The DNA for the CDR3 is TGCGCCAGCAGCCCTGACAGGGAATGGGAGACCCAGTACTTC.

This clonotype appeared a few times. This chain connects TRBV29-1 to TRBJ1-1; no reliable D call. V was clipped by 3 bases and J by 0 bases, with 5 bases between them. The CDR3 extends over 12 amino acids. The germline gives CDR1 SQVTM, CDR2 ANQGSEA. CDR3 sequence reads: CSVEELNTEAFF. CDR3 in DNA: TGCAGCGTTGAGGAGCTGAACACTGAAGCTTTCTTT.

This chain joins TRBV7-9 and TRBJ1-2; a possible D gene is TRBD1 (5 bases). This CDR3 spans 13 amino acids. Germline V CDR1 and CDR2: SEHNR, FQNEAQ (reference sequence). V was trimmed by 4 bases and J by 7 bases, leaving 13 bases between them. CDR3 residues: CASSSPSGGGYTF. The CDR3 DNA reads TGTGCCAGCAGCTCTCCCTCGGGGGGTGGCTACACCTTC.

A single count supports this clonotype. The rearrangement uses TRBV12-3 or TRBV12-4 and TRBJ2-7, with D hard to call. The V and J ends lost 5 bases and 3 bases respectively, with 14 bases between them. CDR3 length: 14 amino acids. CDR3 bases: TGTGCCAGCAGTCTCGACTTAGGCAACTACGAGCAGTACTTC. Translated, it gives CASSLDLGNYEQYF.

The chain links TRBV6-5 to TRBJ2-5; TRBD2 matches at 9 bases. CDR3 length equals 13 residues. The V and J ends lost 6 bases and 6 bases, in that order; junction bases with no gene match: 5. The germline CDR1 and CDR2 sequences are MNHEY and SVGAGI. The DNA for the CDR3 is TGTGCCAGCAGCCGCGGGGGGGCGCAGACCCAGTACTTC. This gives the protein CASSRGGAQTQYF.

The chain links TRBV29-1 to TRBJ2-1; a possible D gene is TRBD2 (6 bases). The CDR3 is made up of 14 amino acids. V was shortened by 2 bases and J by 4 bases, with 12 bases between the two germline ends. The germline V gene has CDR1 SQVTM and CDR2 ANQGSEA. The CDR3 protein is CSVERELLYNEQFF. CDR3 sequence (DNA): TGCAGCGTTGAACGGGAGCTTTTGTACAATGAGCAGTTCTTC.